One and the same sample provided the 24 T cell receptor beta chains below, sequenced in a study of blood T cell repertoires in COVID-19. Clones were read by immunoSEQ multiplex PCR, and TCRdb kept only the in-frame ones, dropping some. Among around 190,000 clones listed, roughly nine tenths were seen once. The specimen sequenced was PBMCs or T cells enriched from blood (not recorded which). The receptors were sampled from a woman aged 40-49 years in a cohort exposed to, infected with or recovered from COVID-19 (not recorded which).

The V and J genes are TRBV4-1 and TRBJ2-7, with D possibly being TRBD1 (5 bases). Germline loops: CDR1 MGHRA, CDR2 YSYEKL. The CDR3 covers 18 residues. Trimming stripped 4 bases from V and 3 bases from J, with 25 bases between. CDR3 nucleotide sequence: TGCGCCAGCAGCCCGACTGAACTCGACAGTCTGATAGGCTACGAGCAGTACTTC. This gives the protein CASSPTELDSLIGYEQYF.

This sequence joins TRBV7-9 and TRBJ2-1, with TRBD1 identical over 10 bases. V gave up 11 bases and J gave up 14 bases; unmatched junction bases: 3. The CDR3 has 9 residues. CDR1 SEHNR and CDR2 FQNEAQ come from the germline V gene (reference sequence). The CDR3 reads CAGGQGEFF. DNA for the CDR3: TGTGCCGGCGGACAGGGGGAGTTCTTC.

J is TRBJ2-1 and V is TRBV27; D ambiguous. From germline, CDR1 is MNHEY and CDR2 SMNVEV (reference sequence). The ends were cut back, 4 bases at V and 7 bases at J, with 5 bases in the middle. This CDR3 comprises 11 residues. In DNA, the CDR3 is TGTGCCAGCAGTTCCCCTAATGAGCAGTTCTTC. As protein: CASSSPNEQFF.

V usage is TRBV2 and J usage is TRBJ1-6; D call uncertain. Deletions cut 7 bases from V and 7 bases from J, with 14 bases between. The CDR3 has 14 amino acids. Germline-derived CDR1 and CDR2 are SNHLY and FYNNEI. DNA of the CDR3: TGTGCCAGCAAAACCAGGAGGGCCAATTCACCCCTCCACTTT. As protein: CASKTRRANSPLHF.

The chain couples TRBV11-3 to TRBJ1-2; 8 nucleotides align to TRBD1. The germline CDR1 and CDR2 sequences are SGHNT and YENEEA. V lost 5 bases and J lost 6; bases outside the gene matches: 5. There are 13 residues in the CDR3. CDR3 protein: CASSIGQGDGYTF. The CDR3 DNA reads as TGTGCCAGCAGCATAGGACAGGGTGATGGCTACACCTTC.

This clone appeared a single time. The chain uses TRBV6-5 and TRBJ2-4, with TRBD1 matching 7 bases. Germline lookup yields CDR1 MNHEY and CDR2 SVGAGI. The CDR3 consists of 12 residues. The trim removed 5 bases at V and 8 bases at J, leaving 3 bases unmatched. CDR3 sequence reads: CASSRDRDIQYF. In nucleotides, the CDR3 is TGTGCCAGCAGTCGGGACAGAGACATTCAGTACTTC.

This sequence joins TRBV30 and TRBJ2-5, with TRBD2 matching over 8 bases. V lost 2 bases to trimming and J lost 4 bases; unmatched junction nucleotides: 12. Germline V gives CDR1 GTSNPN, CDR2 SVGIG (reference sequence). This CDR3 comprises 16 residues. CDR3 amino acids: CAWSTNSGTYTETQYF. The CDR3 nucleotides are TGTGCCTGGAGTACCAATAGCGGGACTTACACAGAGACCCAGTACTTC.

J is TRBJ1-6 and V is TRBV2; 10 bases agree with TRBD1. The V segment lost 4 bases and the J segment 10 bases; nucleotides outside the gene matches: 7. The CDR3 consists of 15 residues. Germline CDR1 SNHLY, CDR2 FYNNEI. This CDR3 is CASSGTGGIWSPLHF. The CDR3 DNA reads TGTGCCAGCAGTGGGACAGGGGGTATTTGGTCACCCCTCCACTTT. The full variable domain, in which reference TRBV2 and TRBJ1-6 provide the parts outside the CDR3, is EPEVTQTPSHQVTQMGQEVILRCVPISNHLYFYWYRQILGQKVEFLVSFYNNEISEKSEIFDDQFSVERPDGSNFTLKIRSTKLEDSAMYFCASSGTGGIWSPLHFGNGTRLTVT.

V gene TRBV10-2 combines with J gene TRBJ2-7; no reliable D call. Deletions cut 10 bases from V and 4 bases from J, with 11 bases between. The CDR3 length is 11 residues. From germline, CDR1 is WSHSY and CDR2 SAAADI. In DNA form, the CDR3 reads TGCGCCACCACCCAGTCGTACGAGCAGTACTTC. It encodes CATTQSYEQYF.

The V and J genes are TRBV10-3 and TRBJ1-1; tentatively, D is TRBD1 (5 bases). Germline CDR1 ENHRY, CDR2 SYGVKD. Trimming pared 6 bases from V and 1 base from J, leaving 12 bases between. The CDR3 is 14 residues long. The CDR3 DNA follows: TGTGCCATCAGCTCAGACAGTGCGAACACTGAAGCTTTCTTT. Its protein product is CAISSDSANTEAFF.

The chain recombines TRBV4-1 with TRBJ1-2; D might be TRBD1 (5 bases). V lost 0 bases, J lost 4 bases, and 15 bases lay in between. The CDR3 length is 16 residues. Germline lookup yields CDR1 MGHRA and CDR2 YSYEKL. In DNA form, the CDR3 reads TGCGCCAGCAGCCAAGACCCCCGGGGGGATGGCTATGGCTACACCTTC. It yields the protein CASSQDPRGDGYGYTF.

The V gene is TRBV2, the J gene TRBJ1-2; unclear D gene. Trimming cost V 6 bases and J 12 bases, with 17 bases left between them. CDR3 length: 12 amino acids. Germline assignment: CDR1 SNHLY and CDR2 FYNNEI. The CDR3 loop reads CASSEGGPSDTF. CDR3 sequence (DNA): TGTGCCAGCAGCGAGGGCGGCCCGAGTGACACCTTC.

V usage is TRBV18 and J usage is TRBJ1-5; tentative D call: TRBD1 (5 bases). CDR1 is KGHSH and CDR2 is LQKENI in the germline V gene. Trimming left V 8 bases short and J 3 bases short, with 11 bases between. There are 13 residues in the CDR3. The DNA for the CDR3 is TGTGCCAGCCGTTCGGGGGTCAATCAGCCCCAGCATTTT. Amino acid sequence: CASRSGVNQPQHF.

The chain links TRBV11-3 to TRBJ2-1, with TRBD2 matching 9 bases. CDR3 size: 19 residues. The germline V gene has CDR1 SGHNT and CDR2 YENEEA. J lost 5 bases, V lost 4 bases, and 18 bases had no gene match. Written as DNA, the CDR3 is TGTGCCAGCAGCTCCACTAACAATCAAGCGGGAGGCTCGGACAATGAGCAGTTCTTC. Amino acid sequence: CASSSTNNQAGGSDNEQFF.

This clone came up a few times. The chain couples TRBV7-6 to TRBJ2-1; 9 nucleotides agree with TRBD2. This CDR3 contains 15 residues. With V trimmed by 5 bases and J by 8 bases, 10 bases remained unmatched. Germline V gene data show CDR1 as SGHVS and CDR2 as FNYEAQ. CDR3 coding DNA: TGTGCCAGCAGCGCTTTAGCGGGAGCTGTAGATGAGCAGTTCTTC. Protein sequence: CASSALAGAVDEQFF.

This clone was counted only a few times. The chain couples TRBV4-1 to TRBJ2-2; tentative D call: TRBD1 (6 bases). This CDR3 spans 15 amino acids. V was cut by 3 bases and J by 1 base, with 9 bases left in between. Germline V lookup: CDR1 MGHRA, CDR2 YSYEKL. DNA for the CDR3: TGCGCCAGCAGCCACAGGGGCGAGAACACCGGGGAGCTGTTTTTT. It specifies CASSHRGENTGELFF.

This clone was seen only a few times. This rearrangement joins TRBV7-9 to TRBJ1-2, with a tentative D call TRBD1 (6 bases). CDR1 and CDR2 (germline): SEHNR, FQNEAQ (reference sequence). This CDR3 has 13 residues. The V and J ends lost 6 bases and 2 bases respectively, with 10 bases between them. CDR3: CASRLDRNYGYTF. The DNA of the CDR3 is TGTGCCAGCAGACTGGACAGAAACTATGGCTACACCTTC.

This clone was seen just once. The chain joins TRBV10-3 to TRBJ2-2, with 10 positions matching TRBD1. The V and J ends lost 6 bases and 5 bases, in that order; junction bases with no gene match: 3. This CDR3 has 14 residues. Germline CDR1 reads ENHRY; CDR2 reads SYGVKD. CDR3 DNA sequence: TGTGCCATCAGCGGGACAGGGGTAACCGGGGAGCTGTTTTTT. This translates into CAISGTGVTGELFF.

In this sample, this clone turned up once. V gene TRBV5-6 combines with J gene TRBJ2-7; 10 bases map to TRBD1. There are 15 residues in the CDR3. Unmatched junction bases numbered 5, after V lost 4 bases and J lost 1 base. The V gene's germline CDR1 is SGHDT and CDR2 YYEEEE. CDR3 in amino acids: CASSTGTGVSYEQYF. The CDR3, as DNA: TGTGCCAGCAGCACCGGGACAGGGGTATCCTACGAGCAGTACTTC.

CDR3 nucleotide sequence: TGTGCCAGCAGTTACACGCGGCCCTACGAGCAGTACTTC. Translating it yields CASSYTRPYEQYF. The rearrangement joins TRBV6-2 or TRBV6-3 to TRBJ2-7; no clear D gene. The length of the CDR3 is 13 residues. In germline, CDR1 is MNHEY, CDR2 SVGEGT. V dropped 2 bases and J dropped 2 bases, with 7 bases sitting between them.

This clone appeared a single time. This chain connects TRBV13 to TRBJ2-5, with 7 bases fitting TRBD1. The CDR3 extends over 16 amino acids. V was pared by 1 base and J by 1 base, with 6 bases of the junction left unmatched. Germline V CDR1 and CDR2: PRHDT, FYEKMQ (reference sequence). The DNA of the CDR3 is TGTGCCAGCAGCTTAGAGGGGGCGGGCCGCCAAGAGACCCAGTACTTC. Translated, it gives CASSLEGAGRQETQYF. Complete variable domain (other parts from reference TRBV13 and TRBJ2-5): AAGVIQSPRHLIKEKRETATLKCYPIPRHDTVYWYQQGPGQDPQFLISFYEKMQSDKGSIPDRFSAQQFSDYHSELNMSSLELGDSALYFCASSLEGAGRQETQYFGPGTRLLVL.

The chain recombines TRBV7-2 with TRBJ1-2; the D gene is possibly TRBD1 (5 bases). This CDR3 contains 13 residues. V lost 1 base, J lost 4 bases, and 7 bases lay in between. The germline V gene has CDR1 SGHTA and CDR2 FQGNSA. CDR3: CASSLGQFYGYTF. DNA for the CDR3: TGTGCCAGCAGCTTAGGACAGTTCTATGGCTACACCTTC. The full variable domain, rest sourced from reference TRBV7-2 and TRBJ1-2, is GAGVSQSPSNKVTEKGKDVELRCDPISGHTALYWYRQSLGQGLEFLIYFQGNSAPDKSGLPSDRFSAERTGGSVSTLTIQRTQQEDSAVYLCASSLGQFYGYTFGSGTRLTVV.

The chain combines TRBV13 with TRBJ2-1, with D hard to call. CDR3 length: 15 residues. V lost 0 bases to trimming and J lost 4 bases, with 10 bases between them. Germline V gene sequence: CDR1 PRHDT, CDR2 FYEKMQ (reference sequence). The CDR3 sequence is CASSLGRSPYNEQFF. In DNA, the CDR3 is TGTGCCAGCAGCTTAGGGAGGTCACCTTACAATGAGCAGTTCTTC.

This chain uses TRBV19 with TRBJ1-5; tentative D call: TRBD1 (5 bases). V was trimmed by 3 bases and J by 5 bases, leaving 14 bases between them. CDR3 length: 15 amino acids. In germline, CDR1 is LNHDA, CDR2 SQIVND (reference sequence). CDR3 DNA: TGTGCCAGTAGTATTGGGACGGGGACTTATCAGCCCCAGCATTTT. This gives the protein CASSIGTGTYQPQHF.